This TCR beta chain is from a study of T-cell memory formation after mild COVID-19. The CDR3 is made up of 17 amino acids. V shed 0 bases and J 7 bases; nucleotides not matched to a gene: 9. Per the germline V gene, CDR1 is SEHNR and CDR2 is FQNEAQ (reference sequence). TCRdb fed the 5' RACE reads into MiXCR, producing one record per CDR3 protein. The sample lists about 560,000 distinct CDR3 sequences, about 20% occurring once. The gene calls are TRBV7-9 and TRBJ1-6; TRBD1 matches 7 bases. The material sequenced was PBMCs or a T cell subset sorted from them (not recorded which). The TCR was taken from an adult woman who had mild COVID-19 (a few samples of this study predate the infection). Cell type and time point are not known. The CDR3 DNA reads as TGTGCCAGCAGCTTAGCCTTACCAGGGACAGCGAATTCACCCCTCCACTTT. This codes for CASSLALPGTANSPLHF.